The present T cell receptor beta chain was sequenced within a study of pediatric ulcerative colitis. Study conclusions and caveats: Clonal expansions reduced rectal repertoire diversity in acute severe colitis. Ulcerative colitis patients shared more blood-rectal clones than controls. Repertoires came from total lymphocyte DNA, not specific subsets. No controls had the two rectal clonotypes shared by ulcerative colitis patients.

To note about this clone: Its target is unknown.

One to two pinch biopsies were taken from the rectum during colonoscopy. V was clipped by 1 base and J by 0 bases; unmatched bases: 6. The CDR3 covers 16 residues. The germline gives CDR1 GTSNPN, CDR2 SVGIG (reference sequence). Here immunoSEQ multiplex PCR was the method, and the copy in TCRdb shows in-frame clones only, minus some. Of some 50,000 clones in the sample, around 81% were seen once. The J gene is TRBJ1-5, the V gene TRBV30; 7 nucleotides line up with TRBD1. The sequencing input was gut tissue. The TCR originated in a girl aged 10 to 17 with moderate ulcerative colitis. For the CDR3, the DNA is TGTGCCTGGAGTGCGGGCAGGGGGGTTAGCAATCAGCCCCAGCATTTT. Translation: CAWSAGRGVSNQPQHF.